This T cell receptor (beta chain) derives from a study of CXCR3-negative and CXCR3-positive naive CD8 T cells. Overall study: Total TRB output reached about 150 million reads, about 1.5 +/- 0.3 million per library.

The study's findings and limits: Naive subsets did not differ in surface CD5, and the authors estimated TCR strength using properties of the TRB CDR3. CXCR3-positive naive cells carried more hydrophobic TRB CDR3s than CXCR3-negative naive cells did. Diversity in memory CD8+ cells fell much lower than the comparably high levels seen in both naive subsets.

About this clonotype: No antigen is known for it.

TRB cDNA was prepared as libraries by UMI-labeled 5' RACE. TCRdb reprocessed the 5' RACE reads; each CDR3 protein has one entry and no DNA is given. This sample contains some 120,000 distinct CDR3 sequences. CDR1 is LGHDT and CDR2 is YNNKEL in the germline V gene (reference sequence). The CDR3 is made up of 18 amino acids. The sequence was collected from a human donor in good health. Some clones in this sample may be carry-over from other donors' samples. The sequenced sample consisted of naive CXCR3+ CD8+ T cells from blood. Indicated subset: CD45RO-CCR7+CD27+CD95- naive CD8+ T cells expressing CXCR3 (TNR3+). V is TRBV3-1 and J is TRBJ2-1; lacking DNA, the TRBD2 call made by TCRdb goes unchecked. CDR3 residues: CASSQEGGRAPTYNEQFF.